A single sample gave rise to the 24 T cell receptor beta chains below, sequenced in a study of shared clonotypes between healthy human individuals. TCRdb keeps only in-frame clones here, not all; method: immunoSEQ multiplex PCR. The sample shows some 1.5 million clones, roughly 96% of them seen only once. Material: naive CD4+ T cells sorted from blood. Regarding subset: CD45RA+ positively selected. Every receptor here comes from a young man in good health.

The V call is TRBV28, the J call TRBJ2-3, with 7 bases lining up with TRBD1. V shed 3 bases, J shed 0 bases, and the junction held 12 bases outside the gene matches. The CDR3 length is 18 residues. Germline V gene sequence: CDR1 MDHEN, CDR2 SYDVKM. This CDR3 is CASSFPIQGRSSTDTQYF. The DNA for the CDR3 is TGTGCCAGCAGTTTCCCGATACAGGGGCGATCTAGCACAGATACGCAGTATTTT.

The gene calls are TRBV18 and TRBJ2-7, with TRBD1 matching 7 bases. The CDR3 contains 12 residues. V shed 5 bases, J shed 13 bases, and the junction held 11 bases outside the gene matches. The germline CDR1 and CDR2 sequences are KGHSH and LQKENI. CDR3 loop: CASSLLTGPFYF. CDR3 DNA: TGTGCCAGCTCATTGCTGACAGGGCCTTTCTACTTC.

The genes are TRBV7-9 and TRBJ2-1; D possibly uses TRBD1 or TRBD2 (5 bases each). V was pared by 6 bases and J by 5 bases, with 20 bases between. CDR1 is SEHNR and CDR2 is FQNEAQ in the germline V gene (reference sequence). This CDR3 region has 16 residues. The DNA for the CDR3 is TGTGCCAGCAGTCCTCTCGATGTGTGGGGGAACAATGAGCAGTTCTTC. It yields the protein CASSPLDVWGNNEQFF.

V gene TRBV4-1 combines with J gene TRBJ2-4, with 12 positions matching TRBD2. The CDR3 consists of 17 residues. The junction had 7 bases not matched to a gene; V was cut back by 3 bases and J by 4 bases. Germline lookup yields CDR1 MGHRA and CDR2 YSYEKL. This CDR3 reads CASSHLGTSGSKNIQYF. CDR3 in DNA: TGCGCCAGCAGCCACCTTGGGACTAGCGGGTCGAAAAACATTCAGTACTTC.

The chain is built from TRBV10-2 and TRBJ2-1; 14 bases fit TRBD2. CDR3 length equals 15 residues. The trim removed 8 bases at V and 0 bases at J, leaving 0 bases unmatched. Germline CDR1 WSHSY, CDR2 SAAADI. The CDR3 sequence is CASGTSGSSYNEQFF. CDR3 sequence (DNA): TGCGCCAGCGGGACTAGCGGGAGCTCCTACAATGAGCAGTTCTTC.

The chain links TRBV7-2 to TRBJ2-1; TRBD2 matches 14 bases. The CDR3 runs to 16 residues. Per the germline V gene, CDR1 is SGHTA and CDR2 is FQGNSA. V was pared by 5 bases and J by 5 bases, with 5 bases of the junction left unmatched. CDR3 amino acids: CASSPRLAGGNNEQFF. CDR3 in DNA: TGTGCCAGCAGCCCGCGACTAGCGGGAGGGAACAATGAGCAGTTCTTC.

The chain recombines TRBV6-6 with TRBJ1-1; D call uncertain. This CDR3 region has 14 residues. V was trimmed by 2 bases and J by 1 base, leaving 8 bases between them. Per germline, CDR1 MNHNY and CDR2 SVGAGI (reference sequence). The CDR3 DNA follows: TGTGCCAGCAGTTACATGGAATGGAACACTGAAGCTTTCTTT. It codes for CASSYMEWNTEAFF.

This chain joins TRBV4-3 and TRBJ2-2; D is possibly TRBD2 (5 bases). Germline CDR1 LGHNA, CDR2 YSLEER. There are 15 residues in the CDR3. The V and J ends lost 4 bases and 1 base respectively, with 10 bases between them. CDR3 sequence reads: CASSPIRGNTGELFF. In DNA, the CDR3 is TGCGCCAGCAGCCCAATTCGGGGGAACACCGGGGAGCTGTTTTTT.

The V gene is TRBV5-1, the J gene TRBJ2-1, with TRBD2 matching 8 bases. From germline, CDR1 is SGHRS and CDR2 YFSETQ. CDR3 length: 15 residues. V was pared by 0 bases and J by 5 bases, with 4 bases of the junction left unmatched. Here the CDR3 reads CASSLGGTSNNEQFF. CDR3 nucleotides: TGCGCCAGCAGCTTGGGCGGGACTAGTAACAATGAGCAGTTCTTC.

This chain joins TRBV18 and TRBJ2-2, with 12 nucleotides matching TRBD2. Per germline, CDR1 KGHSH and CDR2 LQKENI. CDR3 length: 18 residues. V lost 3 bases, J lost 1 base, and 6 bases stayed unmatched. The CDR3 protein is CASSPQGLAGRNTGELFF. The CDR3 coding sequence is TGTGCCAGCTCACCCCAAGGACTAGCGGGGAGGAACACCGGGGAGCTGTTTTTT.

This chain uses TRBV7-2 with TRBJ2-5; D uncertain. Between the trimmed V and J ends, which lost 5 bases and 5 bases, there was a span of 12 bases. Germline V gives CDR1 SGHTA, CDR2 FQGNSA. The CDR3 covers 13 residues. CDR3: CASSPSTPETQYF. CDR3 coding DNA: TGTGCCAGCAGCCCCTCCACCCCGGAGACCCAGTACTTC.

V is TRBV19 and J is TRBJ2-7, with 9 bases that match TRBD2. The CDR3 contains 15 residues. The germline V gene has CDR1 LNHDA and CDR2 SQIVND (reference sequence). V trimming: 3 bases; J trimming: 7 bases; junction bases outside the gene matches: 10. CDR3 nucleotide sequence: TGTGCCAGTAGTATTGGCGGGAGGGCTCCGGAGGAGCAGTACTTC. Translating gives CASSIGGRAPEEQYF.

The J gene is TRBJ1-3, the V gene TRBV9; possibly TRBD1 for D (5 bases). The CDR3 runs to 16 residues. V was trimmed by 4 bases and J by 2 bases, leaving 16 bases between them. The germline gives CDR1 SGDLS, CDR2 YYNGEE. This CDR3 is CASSTGGRGTGNTIYF. The CDR3 DNA reads as TGTGCCAGCAGCACGGGAGGTCGGGGCACTGGAAACACCATATATTTT.

This chain connects TRBV7-2 to TRBJ2-3; D is tentatively TRBD1 or TRBD2 (5 bases each). This CDR3 comprises 18 residues. From germline, CDR1 is SGHTA and CDR2 FQGNSA. The ends were cut back, 1 base at V and 3 bases at J, with 20 bases in the middle. CDR3 region: CASSLENGVGDGTDTQYF. Written as DNA, the CDR3 is TGTGCCAGCAGCTTAGAGAACGGGGTAGGGGATGGGACAGATACGCAGTATTTT.

The rearrangement links TRBV7-2 to TRBJ2-1, with D unclear. Per the germline V gene, CDR1 is SGHTA and CDR2 is FQGNSA. The CDR3 has 12 amino acids. Trimming took off 5 bases at V and 9 bases at J, with 11 bases between the two ends. CDR3 DNA sequence: TGTGCCAGCAGCCAAGGGCTGGGTGAGCAGTTCTTC. Translated, it gives CASSQGLGEQFF.

This chain joins TRBV9 and TRBJ2-1; 9 bases are a match to TRBD2. This CDR3 has 18 amino acids. Germline V gene data show CDR1 as SGDLS and CDR2 as YYNGEE. V shed 2 bases, J shed 0 bases, and the junction held 9 bases outside the gene matches. CDR3 region: CASSVSGGDRSSYNEQFF. DNA of the CDR3: TGTGCCAGCAGCGTTAGCGGGGGAGATAGGAGCTCCTACAATGAGCAGTTCTTC.

This chain connects TRBV7-9 to TRBJ2-7; D remains unclear. The CDR3 covers 12 residues. Germline V gives CDR1 SEHNR, CDR2 FQNEAQ (reference sequence). V was pared by 6 bases and J by 9 bases, with 15 bases between. The CDR3 nucleotides read TGTGCCAGCAGTGATTCCCCGACGGGGCAGTACTTC. Protein: CASSDSPTGQYF.

This sequence joins TRBV14 and TRBJ2-2; unclear D gene. V was cut by 0 bases and J by 4 bases, with 9 bases left in between. The CDR3 covers 15 residues. The V gene's germline CDR1 is SGHDN and CDR2 FVKESK. The CDR3: CASSQDLIATGELFF. The CDR3 DNA is TGTGCCAGCAGCCAAGATCTAATAGCCACCGGGGAGCTGTTTTTT.

V usage is TRBV28 and J usage is TRBJ2-1; 9 bases map to TRBD2. CDR1 MDHEN and CDR2 SYDVKM come from the germline V gene. Trimming removed 6 bases from V and 8 bases from J; junction bases left unmatched: 11. This CDR3 is 15 amino acids long. CDR3 sequence reads: CASSLAGPFLYEQFF. CDR3 in DNA: TGTGCCAGCAGCCTAGCGGGACCTTTTCTTTATGAGCAGTTCTTC.

The genes are TRBV5-1 and TRBJ2-3; a possible D gene is TRBD2 (5 bases). V lost 4 bases and J lost 7, with 13 bases in between. The CDR3 sequence is 13 residues long. Germline assignment: CDR1 SGHRS and CDR2 YFSETQ. The CDR3: CASSGSSRNTQYF. CDR3 coding DNA: TGCGCCAGCAGCGGATCTAGCAGGAATACGCAGTATTTT. The full variable domain, its missing parts supplied by reference TRBV5-1 and TRBJ2-3, is KAGVTQTPRYLIKTRGQQVTLSCSPISGHRSVSWYQQTPGQGLQFLFEYFSETQRNKGNFPGRFSGRQFSNSRSEMNVSTLELGDSALYLCASSGSSRNTQYFGPGTRLTVL.

This chain uses TRBV7-9 with TRBJ2-5, with 7 bases lining up with TRBD2. Looked up from germline, CDR1 is SEHNR and CDR2 is FQNEAQ (reference sequence). The junction had 15 bases not matched to a gene; V was cut back by 2 bases and J by 3 bases. The CDR3 is 18 residues long. CDR3 in DNA: TGTGCCAGCAGCTTACCCGCACTAGCGCCCGCCTCCGAAGAGACCCAGTACTTC. Residues: CASSLPALAPASEETQYF.

J is TRBJ2-7 and V is TRBV19; possibly TRBD2 for D (5 bases). The CDR3 has 15 residues. The germline CDR1 and CDR2 sequences are LNHDA and SQIVND (reference sequence). Between the trimmed V and J ends, which lost 1 base and 0 bases, there was a span of 10 bases. Here the CDR3 reads CASSIVGGYSYEQYF. The CDR3 DNA reads TGTGCCAGTAGTATAGTAGGCGGGTACTCCTACGAGCAGTACTTC.

This chain connects TRBV4-3 to TRBJ2-5, with D possibly matching TRBD1 (5 bases). Deletions cut 2 bases from V and 3 bases from J, with 16 bases between. This CDR3 has 16 amino acids. CDR1 and CDR2 (germline): LGHNA, YSLEER. The CDR3 nucleotides are TGCGCCAGCAGCCAACATTTTCGACAGCCAGAAGAGACCCAGTACTTC. Its protein is CASSQHFRQPEETQYF.

V usage is TRBV28 and J usage is TRBJ2-2; D possibly matches TRBD1 or TRBD2 (5 bases each). Germline CDR1 and CDR2: MDHEN and SYDVKM. Trimming removed 6 bases at V and 1 base at J, with 12 bases between. CDR3 length: 15 amino acids. The CDR3 spells CASRHGTRNTGELFF. CDR3 sequence (DNA): TGTGCCAGCAGGCATGGGACGCGGAACACCGGGGAGCTGTTTTTT.